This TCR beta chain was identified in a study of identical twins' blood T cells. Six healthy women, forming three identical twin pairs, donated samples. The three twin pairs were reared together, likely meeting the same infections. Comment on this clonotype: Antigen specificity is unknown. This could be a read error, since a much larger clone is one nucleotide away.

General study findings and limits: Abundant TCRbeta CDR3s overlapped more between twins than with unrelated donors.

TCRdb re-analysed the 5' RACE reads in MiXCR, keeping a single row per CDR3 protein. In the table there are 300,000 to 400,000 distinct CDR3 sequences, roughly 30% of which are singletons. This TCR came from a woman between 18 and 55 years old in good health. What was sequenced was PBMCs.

CDR3 region: CASSLAGTRQEAQYF. The CDR3 DNA reads as TGTGCCAGCAGTTTAGCAGGGACACGACAAGAGGCCCAGTACTTC. The chain joins TRBV12-3 or TRBV12-4 to TRBJ2-5; a possible D gene is TRBD1 (6 bases). CDR3 length: 15 residues.